This section outlines one TCR beta chain sequence together with its context. This clonotype was seen a handful of times. Its cognate antigen has yet to be identified. No much larger clonotype is one base removed from it; base qualities were not supplied. The data were taken from a study of post-analysis software for immune sequencing data (dated by TCRdb to the mid-2010s). About the full investigation: Recorded disease courses included relapsing-remitting, secondary progressive and progressive-relapsing multiple sclerosis, with some patients lacking subtype annotation. A subset of samples was prepared in parallel using single-end sample barcoding, then pooled and co-amplified after Illumina adapter ligation. The patient repertoires were compared against around 11 previously published healthy control repertoires obtained from donors aged about 6 to 26 years. On the study overall, not on this receptor specifically: The multiple sclerosis patient group was slightly younger than the control group. Patients showed significantly higher frequencies than controls for a handful of TRBV segments, among them TRBV5-6, TRBV5-1 and TRBV20-1. Normalized Chao1 diversity was significantly lower in multiple sclerosis patients than controls, suggesting substantial peripheral T-cell clonal expansion. Direct clustering with F measure revealed strong co-clustering of samples prepared in the same batch, which led to a batch-effect correction.

To demonstrate the VDJtools post-analysis software, TCR beta repertoires were profiled from the peripheral blood of roughly 12 young patients with multiple sclerosis. The patients with multiple sclerosis were children and adolescents between roughly 6 and 17 years of age. CDR3 length: 16 amino acids, cysteine to phenylalanine. Only the CDR3 portion is preserved as DNA: 48 bases, with reading frame beginning at the first base. The V end gives up 6 bases and the J end 2 bases, leaving 9 bases in the junction not matched to a gene. The germline V gene sets CDR1 to MGHDK and CDR2 to SYGVNS. The receptor library was made with PCR. Sequenced using an Illumina HiSeq 2500. To reduce PCR and sequencing biases, unique molecular identifiers were built into the TCR beta cDNA libraries. Every 1 to 10 million input T cells yielded approximately 500,000 cDNA molecules, meaning each molecule approximated one T cell. The patient libraries were prepared and sequenced using the same protocol as the earlier healthy control dataset. Within a given batch, samples were prepared together, multiplexed and sequenced on the same HiSeq lane. The paper's data handling went like this. MIGEC handled the raw barcoded reads, throwing out single-read molecular identifier groups before consensus assembly and CDR3 extraction. Clonotype tables were post-analysed with VDJtools, normalizing diversity by down-sampling all datasets to the smallest sample size. In repertoire overlap clustering, CDR3 amino acid sequences, but not nucleotide sequences, were matched to correct batch-related cross-sample contamination. TCRdb cleaned the public reads at Q25 with fastp, built clones with MiXCR and kept in-frame beta chains. Duplicate CDR3 protein sequences are folded into a single record with the most common DNA and genes. The V and J calls, along with clone size, are taken from TCRdb and not from the paper's own processing. The sample table holds 450,000 to 650,000 distinct CDR3 sequences, of which roughly 46% were seen once. 1.5% to 2% of the sample comes from the top ten.

This sequence was found in a girl aged 5-17 years with multiple sclerosis. Sequences were obtained from blood. This sequence uses TRBV25-1 and TRBJ2-1; 8 central bases correspond to TRBD1. The sequenced DNA is TGTGCCAGCAGCCCCGGACAGGGTCCGGCCTACAATGAGCAGTTCTTC. Protein translation: CASSPGQGPAYNEQFF.